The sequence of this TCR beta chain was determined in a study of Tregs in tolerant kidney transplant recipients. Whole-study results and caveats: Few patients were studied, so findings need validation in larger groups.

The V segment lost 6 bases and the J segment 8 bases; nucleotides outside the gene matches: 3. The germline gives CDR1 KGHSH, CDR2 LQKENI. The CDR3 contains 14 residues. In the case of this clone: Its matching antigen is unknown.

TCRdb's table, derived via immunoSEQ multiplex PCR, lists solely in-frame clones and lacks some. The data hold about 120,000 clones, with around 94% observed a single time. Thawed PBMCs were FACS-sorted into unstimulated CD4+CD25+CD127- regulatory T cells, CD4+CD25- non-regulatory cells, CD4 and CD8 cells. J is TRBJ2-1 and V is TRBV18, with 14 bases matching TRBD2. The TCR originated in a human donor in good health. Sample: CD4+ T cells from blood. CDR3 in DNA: TGTGCCAGCTCCGGGACTAGCGGGAGTGATGAGCAGTTCTTC. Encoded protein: CASSGTSGSDEQFF. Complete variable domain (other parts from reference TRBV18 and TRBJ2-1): NAGVMQNPRHLVRRRGQEARLRCSPMKGHSHVYWYRQLPEEGLKFMVYLQKENIIDESGMPKERFSAEFPKEGPSILRIQQVVRGDSAAYFCASSGTSGSDEQFFGPGTRLTVL.